The TCR beta chain under discussion was sequenced for a study of CD8 T cells in ankylosing spondylitis. Trimming shortened V by 0 bases and J by 2 bases, and 11 bases separated the two germline ends. The germline V gene has CDR1 MGHRA and CDR2 YSYEKL. The CDR3 length is 15 residues. Using quantitative 5'-RACE with molecular barcodes, the authors made TCR beta libraries. Using its own MiXCR run on the 5' RACE reads, TCRdb lists one record per CDR3 protein. The sample contains 220,000 or so distinct CDR3 sequences, 15% to 20% of which appear only once. Study results and caveats: Characteristic of ankylosing spondylitis blood, it appeared, was a TCR beta motif comprising about 8 highly homologous variants. CD8+ by phenotype, disease-linked clones were relatively rare in peripheral blood. Prior work had noted some motif variants in reactive arthritis blood and synovial fluid.

About this clonotype: Its specificity is not known.

This chain connects TRBV4-1 to TRBJ2-7; tentative D call: TRBD2 (5 bases). The sequence came from a male donor with ankylosing spondylitis. Sequencing was carried out using blood, either unsorted or a sorted T cell fraction (not recorded which). The CDR3 here is CASSQDGAETYEQYF. The CDR3 DNA sequence: TGCGCCAGCAGCCAAGATGGAGCGGAGACCTACGAGCAGTACTTC.